The T cell receptor (beta chain) described here comes from a study of blood T cell repertoires in COVID-19. Profiling relied on immunoSEQ multiplex PCR, and the TCRdb table lists in-frame clones only, not all of them. Of roughly 260,000 clones in the sample, approximately 91% were seen once. CDR3 length: 16 residues. CDR1 and CDR2 from the germline V gene are ENHRY and SYGVKD. V dropped 3 bases and J dropped 7 bases, with 21 bases sitting between them. Recruitment covered under 25 US areas and drew participants whose ages spanned roughly 18 to 90 years. Sample: PBMCs or T cells enriched from blood (not recorded which). This sequence originates from a human donor in a cohort exposed to, infected with or recovered from COVID-19 (not recorded which). The donor label of this sample is uncertain. The chain recombines TRBV10-3 with TRBJ1-2; D is ambiguous. CDR3 sequence: CAISDSASSPRGGYTF. The CDR3 region has the DNA TGTGCCATCAGTGATTCGGCGAGTTCACCCCGCGGTGGCTACACCTTC.